A selection of T cell receptor beta chains follows, all from one sample in a study of cytomegalovirus exposure and HLA in healthy donors. The table came from immunoSEQ multiplex PCR; TCRdb's copy has only in-frame clones and leaves some out. The sample records approximately 190,000 clones, roughly 84% being singletons. Sequencing input: PBMCs. These receptors came from a boy aged 10-17 years in good health and CMV-seronegative. Each CDR3 is given with its conserved first and last residue. Where a row states a size, it is once, few, many or the class of an expanded clone; other rows omit it.

CDR3 length	clone size	V gene	J gene	CDR3 protein
13	.	TRBV30	TRBJ2-3	CAWSRGLTDTQYF
18	.	TRBV5-1	TRBJ2-3	CASAPGTSSQASTDTQYF
15	.	TRBV19	TRBJ2-7	CASSILQASSYEQYF
14	.	TRBV19	TRBJ2-3	CASSFTSGTDTQYF
12	.	TRBV9	TRBJ2-1	CASSVGGAEQFF
18	.	TRBV21-1	TRBJ1-5	CASSKVGDRGWGNQPQHF
15	.	TRBV10-3	TRBJ2-7	CASTTGGGFSYEQYF
17	.	TRBV13	TRBJ2-6	CASSWRTGSSGANVLTF
15	.	TRBV4-1	.	CASSPSGTASYEQYF
17	.	TRBV9	TRBJ1-2	CASSVDRDRGPNYGYTF
16	.	TRBV10-3	TRBJ2-1	CAISEQDRGLSNEQFF
14	.	TRBV7-9	TRBJ2-7	CASRKEGATYEQYF
15	.	TRBV19	TRBJ1-2	CASSYLLDRSYGYTF
20	.	TRBV9	TRBJ2-1	CASSHPVGLAGGSSYNEQFF
10	.	TRBV6-5	TRBJ2-7	CASGRDEQYF
13	.	TRBV18	TRBJ2-7	CASSLTGSYEQYF
17	once	TRBV5-6	TRBJ2-1	CASSSNKAGVKYNEQFF
19	.	TRBV11-2	TRBJ2-1	CASSLDWLAGARRYNEQFF
13	.	TRBV2	TRBJ1-1	CASNPGGWTEAFF
15	.	TRBV11-2	TRBJ2-1	CASSPGLAGTTEQFF
12	.	TRBV28	TRBJ1-5	CASSSTMRPQHF
15	.	TRBV6-1	TRBJ2-3	CASSEAWRVTDTQYF
13	.	TRBV5-1	TRBJ1-1	CASSPGVDTEAFF
12	.	TRBV7-2	TRBJ1-2	CASSLMSSGYTF
13	.	TRBV7-3	TRBJ2-2	CASSLLLTGELFF
13	.	TRBV6-6	TRBJ2-7	CASSPQGFYEQYF
15	.	TRBV10-3	TRBJ1-2	CAISARGGDNYGYTF
13	.	TRBV5-1	TRBJ1-5	CASSNDRDQPQHF
17	.	TRBV28	TRBJ1-2	CASRMEGGTGRHYGYTF
13	.	TRBV28	TRBJ2-3	CATSRESTDTQYF
12	.	TRBV11-3	TRBJ2-3	CASSLSSDTQYF
15	.	TRBV30	TRBJ2-3	CAWRSTSSGTDTQYF
14	.	TRBV19	TRBJ1-5	CASSIGQGGQPQHF